Listed below are T cell receptor beta chains from one sample, sequenced in a study of monozygotic twins with inflammatory bowel disease. TCRdb derives one entry per CDR3 protein from the 5' RACE reads, leaving out DNA. This sample's table reports nearly 45,000 distinct CDR3 sequences. The sample was blood. These receptors came from a human donor with ulcerative colitis or Crohn's disease, or a healthy co-twin of an affected twin (not recorded which). Each CDR3 is given with its conserved first and last residue. A clone size is listed for some rows: how often the clone was seen (once, few, many), or a class if it is expanded.

v_gene: TRBV5-1
abundance: -
j_gene: TRBJ2-7
CDR3aa: CASSLAPGHPNEQYF

v_gene: TRBV27
abundance: -
j_gene: TRBJ2-4
CDR3aa: CASSSGTSVKNIQYF

v_gene: TRBV5-1
abundance: -
j_gene: TRBJ1-1
CDR3aa: CASSRSEIANTEAFF

v_gene: TRBV5-6
abundance: -
j_gene: TRBJ1-1
CDR3aa: CASFREFEAFF

v_gene: TRBV9
abundance: -
j_gene: TRBJ1-2
CDR3aa: CASQGTDGRGSYTF

v_gene: TRBV6-1
abundance: -
j_gene: TRBJ1-2
CDR3aa: CASSPTWEGSGGYTF

v_gene: TRBV10-3
abundance: -
j_gene: TRBJ1-2
CDR3aa: CAISERTGGDYGYTF

v_gene: TRBV5-5
abundance: -
j_gene: TRBJ1-1
CDR3aa: CASSLDGANTEAFF

v_gene: TRBV10-3
abundance: -
j_gene: TRBJ2-5
CDR3aa: CAISEGTVETQYF

v_gene: TRBV18
abundance: -
j_gene: TRBJ2-1
CDR3aa: CASSSGTGDYNEQFF

v_gene: TRBV7-9
abundance: -
j_gene: TRBJ2-2
CDR3aa: CASSLGPTGELFF

v_gene: TRBV29-1
abundance: -
j_gene: TRBJ2-1
CDR3aa: CSVVVAGVANEQFF

v_gene: TRBV5-1
abundance: -
j_gene: TRBJ2-1
CDR3aa: CASTLDNEQFF

v_gene: TRBV5-1
abundance: -
j_gene: TRBJ1-1
CDR3aa: CASSSSGTGRNTEAFF

v_gene: TRBV20-1
abundance: -
j_gene: TRBJ1-1
CDR3aa: CSAPISFGTEAFF

v_gene: TRBV20-1
abundance: -
j_gene: TRBJ1-1
CDR3aa: CSARDGERIRNTEAFF

v_gene: TRBV7-9
abundance: medium-sized
j_gene: TRBJ2-5
CDR3aa: CASSPKEETQYF

v_gene: TRBV7-2
abundance: -
j_gene: TRBJ1-1
CDR3aa: CDSSRGTANTEAFF

v_gene: TRBV28
abundance: -
j_gene: TRBJ2-7
CDR3aa: CASRGWDEQYF

v_gene: TRBV5-1
abundance: -
j_gene: TRBJ2-2
CDR3aa: CASSNGQGSTGELFF

v_gene: TRBV20-1
abundance: -
j_gene: TRBJ2-1
CDR3aa: CSARRGGTNEQFF

v_gene: TRBV20-1
abundance: -
j_gene: TRBJ2-6
CDR3aa: CSADQGTGANVLTF

v_gene: TRBV29-1
abundance: -
j_gene: TRBJ2-6
CDR3aa: CSVQVELTNVLTF

v_gene: TRBV29-1
abundance: -
j_gene: TRBJ1-1
CDR3aa: CSVEDRWGEAFF

v_gene: TRBV29-1
abundance: -
j_gene: TRBJ1-2
CDR3aa: CSVEGQGNGYTF

v_gene: TRBV12-3/TRBV12-4
abundance: -
j_gene: TRBJ1-5
CDR3aa: CASSLLVLVRGQNSNQPQHF

v_gene: TRBV5-1
abundance: -
j_gene: TRBJ2-1
CDR3aa: CASSLGLWGTRTNEQFF

v_gene: TRBV5-1
abundance: -
j_gene: TRBJ2-5
CDR3aa: CASKRQGLDETQYF

v_gene: TRBV5-1
abundance: -
j_gene: TRBJ2-7
CDR3aa: CASSRLAAFNPDEQYF

v_gene: TRBV18
abundance: -
j_gene: TRBJ1-5
CDR3aa: CASSLTRQDNQPQHF

v_gene: TRBV6-6
abundance: -
j_gene: TRBJ1-1
CDR3aa: CASCYNPNTEAFF

v_gene: TRBV3-1
abundance: -
j_gene: TRBJ2-5
CDR3aa: CASSQLTSGRRAETQYF

v_gene: TRBV28
abundance: -
j_gene: TRBJ1-6
CDR3aa: CASQGFDNSPLHF

v_gene: TRBV10-3
abundance: -
j_gene: TRBJ2-7
CDR3aa: CAISESQTYEQYF

v_gene: TRBV4-1
abundance: -
j_gene: TRBJ1-2
CDR3aa: CASSQDGQPRDYGYTF

v_gene: TRBV29-1
abundance: -
j_gene: TRBJ1-2
CDR3aa: CSVDPQGRGGYTF

v_gene: TRBV28
abundance: -
j_gene: TRBJ1-2
CDR3aa: CASRVQGGDGYTF

v_gene: TRBV28
abundance: -
j_gene: TRBJ1-1
CDR3aa: CASVPAEGTAFF

v_gene: TRBV21-1
abundance: -
j_gene: TRBJ2-1
CDR3aa: CASSSSGPFLEASGRRRGDEQFF

v_gene: TRBV28
abundance: -
j_gene: TRBJ1-2
CDR3aa: CASTSLGAGGYTF

v_gene: TRBV4-1
abundance: -
j_gene: TRBJ1-2
CDR3aa: CASSQATGNYGYTF

v_gene: TRBV5-1
abundance: -
j_gene: TRBJ2-1
CDR3aa: CASSPSAGRTYNEQFF

v_gene: TRBV20-1
abundance: -
j_gene: TRBJ1-5
CDR3aa: CSARKDSSNQPQHF

v_gene: TRBV29-1
abundance: -
j_gene: TRBJ1-1
CDR3aa: CSCWLGSLGAFF

v_gene: TRBV7-6
abundance: -
j_gene: TRBJ1-1
CDR3aa: CASSEGTGWNTEAFF

v_gene: TRBV2
abundance: -
j_gene: TRBJ1-5
CDR3aa: CASRTGHYSNQPQHF